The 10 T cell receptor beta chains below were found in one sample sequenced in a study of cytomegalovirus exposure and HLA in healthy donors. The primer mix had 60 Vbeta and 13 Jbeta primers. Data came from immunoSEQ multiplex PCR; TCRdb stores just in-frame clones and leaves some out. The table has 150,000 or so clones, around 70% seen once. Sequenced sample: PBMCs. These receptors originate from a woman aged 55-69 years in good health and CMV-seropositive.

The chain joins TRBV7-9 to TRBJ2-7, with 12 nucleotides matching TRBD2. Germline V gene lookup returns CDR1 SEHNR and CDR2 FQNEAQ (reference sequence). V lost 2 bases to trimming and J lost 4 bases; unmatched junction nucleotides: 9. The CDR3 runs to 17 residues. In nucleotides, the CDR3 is TGTGCCAGCAGCTTATGGGCTAGCGGGAGGGCCGCATACGAGCAGTACTTC. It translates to CASSLWASGRAAYEQYF.

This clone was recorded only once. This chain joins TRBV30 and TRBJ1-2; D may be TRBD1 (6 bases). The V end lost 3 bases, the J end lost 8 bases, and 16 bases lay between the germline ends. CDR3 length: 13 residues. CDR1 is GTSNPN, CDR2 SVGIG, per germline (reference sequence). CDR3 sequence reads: CAWSLQAGEGYTF. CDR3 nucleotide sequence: TGTGCCTGGAGCCTCCAGGCAGGGGAGGGCTACACCTTC.

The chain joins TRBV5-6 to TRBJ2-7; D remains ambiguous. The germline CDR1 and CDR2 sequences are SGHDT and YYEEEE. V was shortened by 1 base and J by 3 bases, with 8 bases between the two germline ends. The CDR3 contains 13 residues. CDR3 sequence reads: CASSLHGNYEQYF. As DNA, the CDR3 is TGTGCCAGCAGCTTGCACGGTAACTACGAGCAGTACTTC.

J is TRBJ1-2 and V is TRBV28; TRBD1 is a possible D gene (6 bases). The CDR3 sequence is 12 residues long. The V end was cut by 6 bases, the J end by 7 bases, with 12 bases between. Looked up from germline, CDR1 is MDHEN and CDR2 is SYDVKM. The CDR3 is CASSRQVRGYTF. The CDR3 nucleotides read TGTGCCAGCAGCCGACAGGTTCGTGGCTACACCTTC.

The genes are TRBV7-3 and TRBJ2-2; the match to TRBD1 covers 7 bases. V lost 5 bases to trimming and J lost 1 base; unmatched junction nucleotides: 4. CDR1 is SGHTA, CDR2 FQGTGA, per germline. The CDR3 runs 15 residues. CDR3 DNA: TGTGCCAGCAGCCCACAGGGGTTGAACACCGGGGAGCTGTTTTTT. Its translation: CASSPQGLNTGELFF.

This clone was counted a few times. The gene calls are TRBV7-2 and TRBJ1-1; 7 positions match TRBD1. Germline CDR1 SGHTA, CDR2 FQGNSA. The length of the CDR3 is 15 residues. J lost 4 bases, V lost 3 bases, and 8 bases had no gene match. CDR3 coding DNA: TGTGCCAGCAGCTTTACAGGGGTGAGGAGCACTGAAGCTTTCTTT. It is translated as CASSFTGVRSTEAFF.

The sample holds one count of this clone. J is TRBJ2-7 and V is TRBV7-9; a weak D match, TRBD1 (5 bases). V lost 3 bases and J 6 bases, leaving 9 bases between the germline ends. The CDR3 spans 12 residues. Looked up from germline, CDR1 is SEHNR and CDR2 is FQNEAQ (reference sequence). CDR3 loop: CASSFPQGEQYF. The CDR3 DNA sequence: TGTGCCAGCAGCTTCCCCCAGGGCGAGCAGTACTTC.

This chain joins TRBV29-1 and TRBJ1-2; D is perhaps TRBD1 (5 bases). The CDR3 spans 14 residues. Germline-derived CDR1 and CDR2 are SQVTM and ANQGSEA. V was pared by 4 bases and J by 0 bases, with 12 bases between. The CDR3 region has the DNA TGCAGCGTTGTGATCGGGGGGACTAACTATGGCTACACCTTC. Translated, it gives CSVVIGGTNYGYTF. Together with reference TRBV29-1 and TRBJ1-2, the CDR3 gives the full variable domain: SAVISQKPSRDICQRGTSLTIQCQVDSQVTMMFWYRQQPGQSLTLIATANQGSEATYESGFVIDKFPISRPNLTFSTLTVSNMSPEDSSIYLCSVVIGGTNYGYTFGSGTRLTVV.

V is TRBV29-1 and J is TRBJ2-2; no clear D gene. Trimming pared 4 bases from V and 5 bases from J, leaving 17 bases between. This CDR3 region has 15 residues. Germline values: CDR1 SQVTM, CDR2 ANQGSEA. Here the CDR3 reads CSVGVGTEGTGELFF. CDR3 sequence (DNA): TGCAGCGTTGGTGTCGGTACAGAAGGTACCGGGGAGCTGTTTTTT.

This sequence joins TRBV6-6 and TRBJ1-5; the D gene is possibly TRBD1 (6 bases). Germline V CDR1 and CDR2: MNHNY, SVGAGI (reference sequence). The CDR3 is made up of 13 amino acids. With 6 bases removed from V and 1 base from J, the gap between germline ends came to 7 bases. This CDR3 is CASSGQSNQPQHF. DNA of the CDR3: TGTGCCAGCAGCGGACAGAGCAATCAGCCCCAGCATTTT.